Listed below are T cell receptor beta chains from one sample, sequenced in a study of blood T cell repertoires in COVID-19. Sequenced by immunoSEQ multiplex PCR; TCRdb stores in-frame clones only, minus some. The sample consists of about 160,000 clones, approximately 79% of them appearing once. Input material: peripheral blood. Receptor source: a woman in her thirties or forties with COVID-19, enrolled during active disease. Both conserved end residues are part of each CDR3. The D gene is left open where the match is weak. Expanded clones get a size class; other rows say once, few or many, or leave the size out.

d_gene: NA; abundance: NA; v_gene: TRBV5-4; j_gene: TRBJ1-2; CDR3nt: TGTGCCAGCACCCCGCGAGGGAGATATGGCTACACCTTC; CDR3aa: CASTPRGRYGYTF
d_gene: NA; abundance: NA; v_gene: TRBV2; j_gene: TRBJ2-1; CDR3nt: TGTGCCAGCGATCAGGGACTGAAGGGCAATGAGCAGTTCTTC; CDR3aa: CASDQGLKGNEQFF
d_gene: NA; abundance: NA; v_gene: TRBV28; j_gene: TRBJ2-3; CDR3nt: TGTGCCAGCAGTTTGGTGAGAGCCTCGGGCACAGATACGCAGTATTTT; CDR3aa: CASSLVRASGTDTQYF
d_gene: TRBD1; abundance: NA; v_gene: TRBV7-2; j_gene: TRBJ2-4; CDR3nt: TGTGCCAGCAGCCAGGGACAGGGGACTAGGGCCAAAAACATTCAGTACTTC; CDR3aa: CASSQGQGTRAKNIQYF
d_gene: TRBD1; abundance: NA; v_gene: TRBV19; j_gene: TRBJ1-1; CDR3nt: TGTGCCAGCCAACCTTCCACAGGGGGCAACACTGAAGCTTTCTTT; CDR3aa: CASQPSTGGNTEAFF
d_gene: TRBD2; abundance: NA; v_gene: TRBV27; j_gene: TRBJ2-1; CDR3nt: TGTGCCAGCAGGCTAGCGGGATCTTACAATGAGCAGTTCTTC; CDR3aa: CASRLAGSYNEQFF
d_gene: NA; abundance: few; v_gene: TRBV28; j_gene: TRBJ2-5; CDR3nt: TGTGCCAGCAGTTTCAGGGAGACCCAGTACTTC; CDR3aa: CASSFRETQYF
d_gene: NA; abundance: few; v_gene: TRBV3-1/TRBV3-2; j_gene: TRBJ1-1; CDR3nt: TGTGCCAGCAGCCAAGCCTCAGGGTCCAAGGCTTTCTTT; CDR3aa: CASSQASGSKAFF
d_gene: NA; abundance: NA; v_gene: TRBV12-3/TRBV12-4; j_gene: TRBJ1-2; CDR3nt: TGTGCCAGCACTCCAGGGTTGGGCTATGGCTACACCTTC; CDR3aa: CASTPGLGYGYTF
d_gene: NA; abundance: NA; v_gene: TRBV12-3/TRBV12-4; j_gene: TRBJ2-5; CDR3nt: TGTGCCAGCAGTTCGTCGGTGTTAGGGGCCCAGTACTTC; CDR3aa: CASSSSVLGAQYF
d_gene: NA; abundance: NA; v_gene: TRBV3-1/TRBV3-2; j_gene: TRBJ1-1; CDR3nt: TGTGCCAGCCGCCCGCGGGGGCAGATGAACACTGAAGCTTTCTTT; CDR3aa: CASRPRGQMNTEAFF
d_gene: NA; abundance: NA; v_gene: TRBV19; j_gene: TRBJ1-2; CDR3nt: TGTGCCAGTAGCCTCGGGATAACGGAAAGTTACTATGGCTACACCTTC; CDR3aa: CASSLGITESYYGYTF
d_gene: TRBD1; abundance: NA; v_gene: TRBV7-3; j_gene: TRBJ2-1; CDR3nt: TGTGCCAGCAGCTTAGGGACAGGGAATTCGCAGTTCTTC; CDR3aa: CASSLGTGNSQFF
d_gene: NA; abundance: few; v_gene: TRBV11-3; j_gene: TRBJ1-1; CDR3nt: TGTGCCAGCAGCTTAGCATGGGAGCCTGAAGCTTTCTTT; CDR3aa: CASSLAWEPEAFF
d_gene: NA; abundance: NA; v_gene: TRBV10-1; j_gene: TRBJ1-1; CDR3nt: TGCGCCAGCAGTCGGGGGATGAACACTGAAGCTTTCTTT; CDR3aa: CASSRGMNTEAFF
d_gene: TRBD1; abundance: NA; v_gene: TRBV19; j_gene: TRBJ1-1; CDR3nt: TGTGCCAGTAGTGACAACAGGGGCCGGCCGGCTTTCTTT; CDR3aa: CASSDNRGRPAFF
d_gene: TRBD2; abundance: few; v_gene: TRBV10-3; j_gene: TRBJ2-1; CDR3nt: TGTGCCATCAGTGGACTAGCGGGGGGTAGCTACAATGAGCAGTTCTTC; CDR3aa: CAISGLAGGSYNEQFF
d_gene: NA; abundance: many; v_gene: TRBV15; j_gene: TRBJ2-3; CDR3nt: TGTGCCACCAGCAGAGCGCCGGGAGATACGCAGTATTTT; CDR3aa: CATSRAPGDTQYF
d_gene: NA; abundance: few; v_gene: TRBV30; j_gene: TRBJ1-1; CDR3nt: TGTGCCTGGAGTGTGATAGCTTACACTGAAGCTTTCTTT; CDR3aa: CAWSVIAYTEAFF
d_gene: NA; abundance: NA; v_gene: TRBV11-3; j_gene: TRBJ1-6; CDR3nt: TGTGCCAGCAGCTCAATCACGGGACACTGGAAGGGACCCCTCCACTTT; CDR3aa: CASSSITGHWKGPLHF
d_gene: TRBD1; abundance: NA; v_gene: TRBV9; j_gene: TRBJ2-1; CDR3nt: TGTGCCAGCAGCCTTCCGGTCGAGACAGGGGTCCACAATGAGCAGTTCTTC; CDR3aa: CASSLPVETGVHNEQFF
d_gene: NA; abundance: NA; v_gene: TRBV6-5; j_gene: TRBJ2-3; CDR3nt: TGTGCCAGCCAGGCGATCACCACAGATACGCAGTATTTT; CDR3aa: CASQAITTDTQYF
d_gene: NA; abundance: few; v_gene: TRBV6-1; j_gene: TRBJ1-5; CDR3nt: TGTGCCAGCAGTGATTTTCGACAGACCGATCAGCCCCAGCATTTT; CDR3aa: CASSDFRQTDQPQHF
d_gene: NA; abundance: NA; v_gene: TRBV30; j_gene: TRBJ1-4; CDR3nt: TGTGCCTGGACTAAGGGGCGAGGGGGTGAAAAACTGTTTTTT; CDR3aa: CAWTKGRGGEKLFF
d_gene: NA; abundance: NA; v_gene: TRBV27; j_gene: TRBJ1-5; CDR3nt: TGTGCCAGCAGTCCAGTATATAGCAATCAGCCCCAGCATTTT; CDR3aa: CASSPVYSNQPQHF
d_gene: NA; abundance: NA; v_gene: TRBV15; j_gene: TRBJ2-2; CDR3nt: TGTGCCACCAGCAGAGATGGGCCCCGCAACGGGGAGCTGTTTTTT; CDR3aa: CATSRDGPRNGELFF
d_gene: TRBD2; abundance: NA; v_gene: TRBV19; j_gene: TRBJ2-2; CDR3nt: TGTGCCATCCAGCGGGAGTTGAGCGGGGAGCTGTTTTTT; CDR3aa: CAIQRELSGELFF
d_gene: TRBD1; abundance: NA; v_gene: TRBV7-9; j_gene: TRBJ1-2; CDR3nt: TGTGCCAGCAGCTCGGGACAGGGAGGGAATGGCTACACCTTC; CDR3aa: CASSSGQGGNGYTF
d_gene: NA; abundance: once; v_gene: TRBV29-1; j_gene: TRBJ2-7; CDR3nt: TGCAGCGTTGGGACAGCAGACTACGAGCAGTACTTC; CDR3aa: CSVGTADYEQYF
d_gene: NA; abundance: NA; v_gene: TRBV9; j_gene: TRBJ2-2; CDR3nt: TGTGCCAGCAGCGTACGGGGTTCGAACACCGGGGAGCTGTTTTTT; CDR3aa: CASSVRGSNTGELFF
d_gene: NA; abundance: NA; v_gene: TRBV15; j_gene: TRBJ1-2; CDR3nt: TGTGCCACCAGCAGAGATAAAGGGGGCTATGGCTACACCTTC; CDR3aa: CATSRDKGGYGYTF
d_gene: TRBD1; abundance: NA; v_gene: TRBV19; j_gene: TRBJ1-1; CDR3nt: TGTGCCAGTATTGACAGGGGGTGGACTGAAGCTTTCTTT; CDR3aa: CASIDRGWTEAFF
d_gene: TRBD2; abundance: NA; v_gene: TRBV10-1; j_gene: TRBJ2-1; CDR3nt: TGCGCCAGCAGTGAGAGAGCGGGAAGGGGCAATGAGCAGTTCTTC; CDR3aa: CASSERAGRGNEQFF
d_gene: NA; abundance: once; v_gene: TRBV5-1; j_gene: TRBJ1-1; CDR3nt: TGCGCCAGCAGCTTGAGACAGGTGAACACTGAAGCTTTCTTT; CDR3aa: CASSLRQVNTEAFF
d_gene: NA; abundance: once; v_gene: TRBV13; j_gene: TRBJ1-1; CDR3nt: TGTGCCAGCAGCCGAAATGAAGTGTCAGTGCGGAAGAACACTGAAGCTTTCTTT; CDR3aa: CASSRNEVSVRKNTEAFF
d_gene: NA; abundance: NA; v_gene: TRBV28; j_gene: TRBJ1-4; CDR3nt: TGTGCCAGCACAGGACTGTCTGAAAAACTGTTTTTT; CDR3aa: CASTGLSEKLFF
d_gene: NA; abundance: NA; v_gene: TRBV29-1; j_gene: TRBJ2-7; CDR3nt: TGCAGCGTGAGACTCTCCTACGAGCAGTACTTC; CDR3aa: CSVRLSYEQYF
d_gene: NA; abundance: NA; v_gene: TRBV18; j_gene: TRBJ2-5; CDR3nt: TGTGCCAGCTCACAGGGAGGGGGAGAAGAGACCCAGTACTTC; CDR3aa: CASSQGGGEETQYF